This TCR beta chain appears in the sequencing data of a study of cytomegalovirus exposure and HLA in healthy donors. Germline V gene lookup returns CDR1 MNHNS and CDR2 SASEGT. Unmatched junction bases numbered 4, after V lost 0 bases and J lost 4 bases. The CDR3 totals 16 residues. Using immunoSEQ multiplex PCR, the repertoire was profiled, and TCRdb retains in-frame clones only, with some absent. The data show 150,000 to 180,000 clones, 86% seen once. The gene calls are TRBV6-1 and TRBJ2-1, with 9 bases aligning to TRBD2. Sequenced sample: PBMCs. This clonotype was obtained from a human donor in good health. The CDR3 DNA reads as TGTGCCAGCAGTGAAGCGGGCGGGGGGGCTTACAATGAGCAGTTCTTC. It translates to CASSEAGGGAYNEQFF.